Sequencing of this T cell receptor (beta chain) was carried out in a study of blood T cell repertoires in COVID-19. About the research overall: From the United States, Italy and Spain came samples of acute and convalescent COVID-19. The cDNA or gDNA used as material had been derived from T cells, B-cell-depleted T cells, or PBMCs.

This clone has only one observation. In the source study's methods: The assay estimated nucleated cells by amplifying reference gene primers. Produced via immunoSEQ multiplex PCR; TCRdb's table is partial and in-frame only. V, J and clone size reflect that table, while D and trimming were determined from the DNA. Here the sample spans 100,000 or so clones, roughly 90% being singletons. After removal of 0 bases from V and 3 bases from J, the junction contained 6 bases not matched to a gene. Germline V CDR1 and CDR2: LNHNV, YYDKDF (reference sequence). CDR3 length: 17 amino acids. The sample consisted of peripheral blood. The TCR was taken from a man in his 60s with acute or convalescent COVID-19. The V and J genes are TRBV15 and TRBJ2-2; 8 bases align to TRBD1. CDR3 protein: CATSRDQDRVDTGELFF. CDR3 bases: TGTGCCACCAGCAGAGATCAGGACAGGGTGGACACCGGGGAGCTGTTTTTT.